This T cell receptor (beta chain) stems from a study of cytomegalovirus exposure and HLA in healthy donors. Study-level results: Later analysis showed most CMV-associated TCR beta chains appearing HLA-restricted. Only CMV serostatus was available as immune exposure information. In a later analysis, TCR beta V- and J-gene trimming was associated with a missense DCLRE1C variant.

With regard to this clone: Its antigen remains unidentified.

The CDR3 length is 15 residues. The trim removed 3 bases at V and 4 bases at J, leaving 5 bases unmatched. Germline lookup yields CDR1 SGHVS and CDR2 FQNEAQ. The PCR contained 60 Vbeta and 13 Jbeta primers. TCRdb's copy holds only in-frame clones and misses some; the assay was immunoSEQ multiplex PCR. Of roughly 150,000 clones detected, 82% appear once; the ten largest clones hold 8.5%. The TCR sequence derives from a male donor in good health and CMV-seropositive. The J gene is TRBJ2-1, the V gene TRBV7-8, with TRBD2 matching 8 bases. Input material: PBMCs. This chain's CDR3 is CASSFAGTRYNEQFF. CDR3 bases: TGTGCCAGCAGCTTCGCCGGGACTAGATACAATGAGCAGTTCTTC.